This T cell receptor beta chain stems from a study of blood T cell repertoires in COVID-19. Measured with immunoSEQ multiplex PCR; TCRdb has only the in-frame clones, and not every one. Among about 90,000 clones listed, approximately 80% were seen once. The sequence was obtained from a woman over 75 with active or convalescent COVID-19. Sequencing was carried out using peripheral blood.

The CDR3 DNA sequence: TGTGCCAGCAGCCGAGAGGACAGGGGCACTGAAGCTTTCTTT. It encodes CASSREDRGTEAFF. The chain couples TRBV3-1 (or the pseudogene TRBV3-2) to TRBJ1-1; 9 nucleotides agree with TRBD1. This CDR3 is 14 amino acids long. V lost 4 bases, J lost 4 bases, and 4 bases stayed unmatched. Germline CDR1 and CDR2: LGHDT and YNNKEL (reference sequence).